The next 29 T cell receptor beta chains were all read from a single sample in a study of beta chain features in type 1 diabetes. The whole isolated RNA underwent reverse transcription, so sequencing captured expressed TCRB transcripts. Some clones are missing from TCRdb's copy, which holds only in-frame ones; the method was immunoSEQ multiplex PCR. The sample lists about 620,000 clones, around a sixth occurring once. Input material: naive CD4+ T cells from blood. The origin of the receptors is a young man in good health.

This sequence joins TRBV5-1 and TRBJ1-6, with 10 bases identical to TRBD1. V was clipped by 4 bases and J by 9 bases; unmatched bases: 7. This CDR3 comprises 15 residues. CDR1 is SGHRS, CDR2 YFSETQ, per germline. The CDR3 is CASSQGQGYGSPLHF. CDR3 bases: TGCGCCAGCAGCCAGGGACAGGGGTACGGTTCACCCCTCCACTTT. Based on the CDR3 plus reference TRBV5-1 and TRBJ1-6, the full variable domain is KAGVTQTPRYLIKTRGQQVTLSCSPISGHRSVSWYQQTPGQGLQFLFEYFSETQRNKGNFPGRFSGRQFSNSRSEMNVSTLELGDSALYLCASSQGQGYGSPLHFGNGTRLTVT.

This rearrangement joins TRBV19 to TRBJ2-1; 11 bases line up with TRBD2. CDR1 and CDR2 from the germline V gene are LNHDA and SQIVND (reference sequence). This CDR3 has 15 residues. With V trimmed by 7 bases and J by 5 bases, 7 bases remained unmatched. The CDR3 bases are TGTGCCAGTACCGGAATAGCGGGAGGGCACAATGAGCAGTTCTTC. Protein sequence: CASTGIAGGHNEQFF. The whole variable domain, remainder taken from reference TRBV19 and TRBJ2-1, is DGGITQSPKYLFRKEGQNVTLSCEQNLNHDAMYWYRQDPGQGLRLIYYSQIVNDFQKGDIAEGYSVSREKKESFPLTVTSAQKNPTAFYLCASTGIAGGHNEQFFGPGTRLTVL.

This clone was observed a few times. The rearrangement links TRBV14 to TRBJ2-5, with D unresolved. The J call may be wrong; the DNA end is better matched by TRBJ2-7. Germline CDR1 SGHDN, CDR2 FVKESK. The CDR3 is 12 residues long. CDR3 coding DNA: TGTGCCAGCAGCCGGCGAACCTACGAGCAGTACTTC. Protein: CASSRRTYEQYF.

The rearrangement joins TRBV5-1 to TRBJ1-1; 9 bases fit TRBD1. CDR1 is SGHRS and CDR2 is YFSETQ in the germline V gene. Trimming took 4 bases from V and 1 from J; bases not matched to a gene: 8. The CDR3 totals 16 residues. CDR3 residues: CASSSGTGRANTEAFF. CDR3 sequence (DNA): TGCGCCAGCAGCAGCGGGACAGGGAGGGCGAACACTGAAGCTTTCTTT.

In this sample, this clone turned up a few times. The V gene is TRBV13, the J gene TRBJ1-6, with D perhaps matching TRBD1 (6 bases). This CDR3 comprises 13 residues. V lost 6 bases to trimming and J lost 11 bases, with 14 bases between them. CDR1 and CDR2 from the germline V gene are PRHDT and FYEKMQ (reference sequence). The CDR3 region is CASRRTARAPLHF. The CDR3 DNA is TGTGCCAGCAGAAGGACAGCCAGGGCACCCCTCCACTTT.

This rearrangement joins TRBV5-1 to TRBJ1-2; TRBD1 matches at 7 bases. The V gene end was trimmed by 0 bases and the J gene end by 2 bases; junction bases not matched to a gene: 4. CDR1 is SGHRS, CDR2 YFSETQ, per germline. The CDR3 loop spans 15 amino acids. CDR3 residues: CASSLEGTVNYGYTF. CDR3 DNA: TGCGCCAGCAGCTTGGAGGGGACAGTGAACTATGGCTACACCTTC.

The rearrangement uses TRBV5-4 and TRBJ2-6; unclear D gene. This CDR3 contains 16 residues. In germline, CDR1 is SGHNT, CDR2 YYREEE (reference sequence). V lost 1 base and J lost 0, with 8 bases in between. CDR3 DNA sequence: TGTGCCAGCAGCTTGTGGGCCGGCTCTGGGGCCAACGTCCTGACTTTC. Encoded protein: CASSLWAGSGANVLTF.

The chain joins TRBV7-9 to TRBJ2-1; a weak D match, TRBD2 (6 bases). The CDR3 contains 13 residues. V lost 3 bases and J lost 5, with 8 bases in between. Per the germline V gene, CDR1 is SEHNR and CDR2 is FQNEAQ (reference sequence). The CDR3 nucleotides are TGTGCCAGCAGCTTGGGGGGTCACAATGAGCAGTTCTTC. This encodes CASSLGGHNEQFF. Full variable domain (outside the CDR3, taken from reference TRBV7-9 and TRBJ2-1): DTGVSQNPRHKITKRGQNVTFRCDPISEHNRLYWYRQTLGQGPEFLTYFQNEAQLEKSRLLSDRFSAERPKGSFSTLEIQRTEQGDSAMYLCASSLGGHNEQFFGPGTRLTVL.

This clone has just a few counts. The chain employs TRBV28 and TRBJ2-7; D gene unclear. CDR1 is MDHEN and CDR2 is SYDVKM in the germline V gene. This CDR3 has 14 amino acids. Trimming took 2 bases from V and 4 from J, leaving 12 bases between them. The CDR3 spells CASSLRRFDYEQYF. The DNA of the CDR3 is TGTGCCAGCAGTTTAAGGAGATTCGATTACGAGCAGTACTTC.

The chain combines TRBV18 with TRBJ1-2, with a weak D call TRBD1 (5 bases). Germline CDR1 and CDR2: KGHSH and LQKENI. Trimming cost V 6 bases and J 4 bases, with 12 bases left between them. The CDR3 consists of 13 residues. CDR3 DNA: TGTGCCAGCTCCGAGGGGTGGAGCTATGGCTACACCTTC. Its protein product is CASSEGWSYGYTF.

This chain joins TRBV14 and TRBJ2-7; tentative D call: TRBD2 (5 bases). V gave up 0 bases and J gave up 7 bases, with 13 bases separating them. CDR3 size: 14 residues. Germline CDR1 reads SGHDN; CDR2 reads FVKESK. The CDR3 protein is CASSQEFGRREQYF. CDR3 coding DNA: TGTGCCAGCAGCCAAGAATTCGGCAGGAGGGAGCAGTACTTC.

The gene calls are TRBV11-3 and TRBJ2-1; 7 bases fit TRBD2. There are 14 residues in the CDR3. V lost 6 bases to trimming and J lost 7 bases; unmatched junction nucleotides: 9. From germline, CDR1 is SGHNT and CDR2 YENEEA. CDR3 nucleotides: TGTGCCAGCAGTAGACTGGACGGGGGGAATGAGCAGTTCTTC. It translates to CASSRLDGGNEQFF.

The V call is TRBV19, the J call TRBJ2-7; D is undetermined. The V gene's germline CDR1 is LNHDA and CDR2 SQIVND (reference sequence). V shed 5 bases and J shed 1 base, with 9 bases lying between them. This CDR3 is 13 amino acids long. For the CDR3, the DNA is TGTGCCAGTAGTGTCCAGAAATCCTACGAGCAGTACTTC. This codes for CASSVQKSYEQYF.

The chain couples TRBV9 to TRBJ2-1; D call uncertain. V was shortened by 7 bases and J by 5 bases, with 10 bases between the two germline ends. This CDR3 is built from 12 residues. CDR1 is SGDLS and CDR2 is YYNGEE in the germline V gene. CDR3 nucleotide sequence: TGTGCCAGCGGGATATATAACAATGAGCAGTTCTTC. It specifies CASGIYNNEQFF.

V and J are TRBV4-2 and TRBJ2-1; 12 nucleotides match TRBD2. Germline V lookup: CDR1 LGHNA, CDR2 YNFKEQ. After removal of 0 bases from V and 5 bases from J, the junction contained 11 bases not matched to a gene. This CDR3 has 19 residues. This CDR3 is CASSQDAAPGLAGNNEQFF. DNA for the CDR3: TGTGCCAGCAGCCAAGACGCGGCCCCGGGACTAGCGGGCAACAATGAGCAGTTCTTC.

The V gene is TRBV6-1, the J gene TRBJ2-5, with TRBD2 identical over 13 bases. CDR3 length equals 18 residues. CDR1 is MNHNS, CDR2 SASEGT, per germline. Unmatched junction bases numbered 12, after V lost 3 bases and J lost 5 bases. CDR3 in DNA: TGTGCCAGCAGTGACCGCCGAACTAGCGGGGGGGCCGGGGAGACCCAGTACTTC. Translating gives CASSDRRTSGGAGETQYF.

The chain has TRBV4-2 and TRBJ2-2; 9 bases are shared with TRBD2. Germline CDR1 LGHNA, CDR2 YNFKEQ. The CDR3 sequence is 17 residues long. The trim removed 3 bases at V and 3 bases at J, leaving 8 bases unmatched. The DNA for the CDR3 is TGTGCCAGCAGCCATAGTGGGGTAGCGGGAGACACCGGGGAGCTGTTTTTT. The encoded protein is CASSHSGVAGDTGELFF.

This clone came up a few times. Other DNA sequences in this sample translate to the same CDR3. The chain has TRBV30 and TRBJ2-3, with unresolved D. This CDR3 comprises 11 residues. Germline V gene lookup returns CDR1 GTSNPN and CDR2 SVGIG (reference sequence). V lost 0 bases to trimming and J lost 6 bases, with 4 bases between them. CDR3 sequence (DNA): TGTGCCTGGAGTGTACGGGATACGCAGTATTTT. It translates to CAWSVRDTQYF.

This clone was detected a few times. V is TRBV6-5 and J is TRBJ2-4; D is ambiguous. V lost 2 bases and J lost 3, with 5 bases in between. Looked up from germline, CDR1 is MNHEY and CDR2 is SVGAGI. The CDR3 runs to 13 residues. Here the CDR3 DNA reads TGTGCCAGCAGTTACGCGATCAAAAACATTCAGTACTTC. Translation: CASSYAIKNIQYF.

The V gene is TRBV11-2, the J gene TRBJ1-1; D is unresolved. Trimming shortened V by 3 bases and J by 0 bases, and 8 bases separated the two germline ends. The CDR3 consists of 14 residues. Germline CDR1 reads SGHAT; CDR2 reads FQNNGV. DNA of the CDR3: TGTGCCAGCAGCTTCGGGCTTATGAACACTGAAGCTTTCTTT. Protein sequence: CASSFGLMNTEAFF.

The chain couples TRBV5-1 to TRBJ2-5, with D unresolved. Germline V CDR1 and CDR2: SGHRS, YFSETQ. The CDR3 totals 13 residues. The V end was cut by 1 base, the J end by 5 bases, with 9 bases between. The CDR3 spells CASSLNWRETQYF. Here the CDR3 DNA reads TGCGCCAGCAGCTTGAATTGGCGCGAGACCCAGTACTTC.

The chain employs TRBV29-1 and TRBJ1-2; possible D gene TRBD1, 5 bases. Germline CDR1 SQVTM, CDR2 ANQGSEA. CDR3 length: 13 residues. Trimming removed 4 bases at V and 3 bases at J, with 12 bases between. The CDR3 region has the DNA TGCAGCGTTGCAGGGAGTAGGGACTATGGCTACACCTTC. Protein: CSVAGSRDYGYTF.

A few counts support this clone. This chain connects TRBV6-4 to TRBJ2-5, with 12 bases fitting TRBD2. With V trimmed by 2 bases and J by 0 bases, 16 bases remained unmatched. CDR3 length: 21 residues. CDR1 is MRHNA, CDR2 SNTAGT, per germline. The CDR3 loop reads CASSDRRTSGTWGSYQETQYF. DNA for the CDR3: TGTGCCAGCAGTGACCGCCGGACTAGCGGGACCTGGGGCTCGTACCAAGAGACCCAGTACTTC.

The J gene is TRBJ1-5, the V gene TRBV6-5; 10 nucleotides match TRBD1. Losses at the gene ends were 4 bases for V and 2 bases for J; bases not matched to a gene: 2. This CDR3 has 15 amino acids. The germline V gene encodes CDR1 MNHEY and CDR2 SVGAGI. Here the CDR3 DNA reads TGTGCCAGCAGTTCCGGGACAGGGGGCAATCAGCCCCAGCATTTT. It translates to CASSSGTGGNQPQHF.

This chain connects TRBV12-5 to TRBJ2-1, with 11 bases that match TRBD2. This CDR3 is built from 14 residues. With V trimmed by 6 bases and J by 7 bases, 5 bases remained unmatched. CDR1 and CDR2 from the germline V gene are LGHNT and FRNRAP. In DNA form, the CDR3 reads TGTGCTAGTGGAACTAGCGGGAGCTTAAATGAGCAGTTCTTC. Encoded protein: CASGTSGSLNEQFF.

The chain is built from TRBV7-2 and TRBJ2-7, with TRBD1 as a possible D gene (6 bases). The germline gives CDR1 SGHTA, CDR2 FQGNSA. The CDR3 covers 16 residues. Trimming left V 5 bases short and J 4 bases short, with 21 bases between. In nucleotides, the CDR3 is TGTGCCAGCAGCCAGACGGGACAACTATTCCCTTACGAGCAGTACTTC. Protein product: CASSQTGQLFPYEQYF.

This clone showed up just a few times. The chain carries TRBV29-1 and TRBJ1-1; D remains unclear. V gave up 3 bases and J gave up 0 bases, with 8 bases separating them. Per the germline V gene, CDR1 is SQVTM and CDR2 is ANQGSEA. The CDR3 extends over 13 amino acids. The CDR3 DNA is TGCAGCGTTGACCCGGGTATGAACACTGAAGCTTTCTTT. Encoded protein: CSVDPGMNTEAFF.

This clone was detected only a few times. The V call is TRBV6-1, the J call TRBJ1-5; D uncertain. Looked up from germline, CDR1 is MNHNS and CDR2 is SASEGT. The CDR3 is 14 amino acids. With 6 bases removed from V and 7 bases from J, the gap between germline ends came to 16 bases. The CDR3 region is CASRDTDGRQPQHF. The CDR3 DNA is TGTGCCAGCAGGGATACTGACGGCCGACAGCCCCAGCATTTT.

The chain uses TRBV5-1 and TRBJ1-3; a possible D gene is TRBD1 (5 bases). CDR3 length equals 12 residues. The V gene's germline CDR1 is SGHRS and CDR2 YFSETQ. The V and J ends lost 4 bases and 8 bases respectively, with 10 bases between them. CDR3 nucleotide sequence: TGCGCCAGCAGCCAGGGCTTTGACACCATATATTTT. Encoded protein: CASSQGFDTIYF.